The 18 T cell receptor beta chains presented below share a single source sample, sequenced in a study of metastatic and nonmetastatic thyroid tumors. Prior to thyroid surgery, none of the patients had received any treatment. TCRdb re-analyzed the PCR reads using MiXCR. The sample carries some 15,000 clones, roughly an eighth recorded once. What was sequenced was tumor tissue. Receptors originate from a female donor with papillary thyroid cancer or a benign thyroid nodule (not recorded which). Some clones in this sample may be carry-over from other donors' samples.

The J gene is TRBJ2-1, the V gene TRBV20-1; 9 bases agree with TRBD2. The V gene end was trimmed by 6 bases and the J gene end by 4 bases; junction bases not matched to a gene: 10. This CDR3 has 15 residues. Germline values: CDR1 DFQATT, CDR2 SNEGSKA (reference sequence). The CDR3 sequence is CSALPVTSGYNEQFF. The CDR3 bases are TGCAGTGCCCTCCCGGTGACTAGCGGTTACAATGAGCAGTTCTTC.

This clone was seen ten or more times. This sequence joins TRBV5-6 and TRBJ1-4; D is uncertain. The V end was cut by 4 bases, the J end by 0 bases, with 10 bases between. The germline V gene has CDR1 SGHDT and CDR2 YYEEEE. This CDR3 has 15 residues. The CDR3: CASSPRPSTNEKLFF. The CDR3 region has the DNA TGTGCCAGCAGCCCCCGGCCTTCAACTAATGAAAAACTGTTTTTT.

This clone occurred many times. The V and J genes are TRBV7-9 and TRBJ1-1, with TRBD1 identical over 7 bases. The germline gives CDR1 SEHNR, CDR2 FQNEAQ (reference sequence). The CDR3 sequence is 15 residues long. V trimming: 1 base; J trimming: 1 base; junction bases outside the gene matches: 3. In DNA, the CDR3 is TGTGCCAGCAGCTTAGAGGGACAGCCGAACACTGAAGCTTTCTTT. Translated: CASSLEGQPNTEAFF.

This clone was seen repeatedly, ten times or more. The chain links TRBV2 to TRBJ2-3; 8 positions match TRBD1. Unmatched junction bases numbered 10, after V lost 7 bases and J lost 4 bases. Germline V gene lookup returns CDR1 SNHLY and CDR2 FYNNEI. The CDR3 sequence is 15 residues long. This CDR3 is CASTLQGGRPDTQYF. CDR3 in DNA: TGTGCCAGCACACTACAGGGGGGAAGGCCAGATACGCAGTATTTT.

The table lists this clone with many counts. V gene TRBV5-6 combines with J gene TRBJ2-7; no clear D. CDR1 SGHDT and CDR2 YYEEEE come from the germline V gene. The CDR3 extends over 16 amino acids. Trimming cost V 1 base and J 0 bases, with 14 bases left between them. The CDR3 loop is CASSLFFQETSYEQYF. The CDR3 region has the DNA TGTGCCAGCAGCTTGTTTTTTCAGGAAACCTCCTACGAGCAGTACTTC.

This clone was seen repeatedly, ten times or more. This sample includes further DNA sequences coding for the same CDR3. The CDR3 DNA is TGTGCCAGCAGCCCGGGACAGGGCGAGGCCTACAATGAGCAGTTCTTC. It yields the protein CASSPGQGEAYNEQFF. The J gene is TRBJ2-1, the V gene TRBV28; TRBD1 matches at 9 bases. CDR3 length: 16 residues. V lost 6 bases to trimming and J lost 2 bases; unmatched junction nucleotides: 8. The germline V gene encodes CDR1 MDHEN and CDR2 SYDVKM.

The V call is TRBV28, the J call TRBJ1-2; D is unclear. The V gene's germline CDR1 is MDHEN and CDR2 SYDVKM. CDR3 length: 12 amino acids. Trimming cost V 5 bases and J 0 bases, with 4 bases left between them. CDR3 sequence (DNA): TGTGCCAGCAGTCCAACTAACTATGGCTACACCTTC. Translation: CASSPTNYGYTF.

This clone was detected many times. Just one base apart from a much larger clone, this may be a read error. Other DNA sequences in the sample encode the same CDR3. Here the CDR3 reads CASSLYFRAEPNYGYTF. CDR3 coding DNA: TGCGCCAGCAGCTTGTACTTCAGGGCCGAGCCTAACTATGGCTACACCTTC. This chain uses TRBV5-1 with TRBJ1-2; maybe TRBD1 (5 bases). The CDR3 runs to 17 residues. Trimming shortened V by 1 base and J by 0 bases, and 16 bases separated the two germline ends. CDR1 is SGHRS and CDR2 is YFSETQ in the germline V gene.

Many counts were recorded for this clone. The chain is built from TRBV5-1 and TRBJ1-2, with 9 nucleotides matching TRBD1. The CDR3 is 13 amino acids. Unmatched junction bases numbered 6, after V lost 2 bases and J lost 10 bases. In germline, CDR1 is SGHRS, CDR2 YFSETQ. DNA for the CDR3: TGCGCCAGCAGCTTAGGAACAGGGGGCACCTACACCTTC. This codes for CASSLGTGGTYTF.

Many counts were recorded for this clone. This sequence joins TRBV10-3 and TRBJ1-1; D is perhaps TRBD1 (6 bases). V dropped 8 bases and J dropped 3 bases, with 16 bases sitting between them. The CDR3 totals 14 residues. Germline V gene sequence: CDR1 ENHRY, CDR2 SYGVKD. CDR3 residues: CAIQGGGAYTEAFF. The CDR3 DNA reads as TGTGCCATCCAGGGTGGGGGGGCCTACACTGAAGCTTTCTTT.

This clone is medium-sized in the sample. The rearrangement uses TRBV28 and TRBJ1-4; TRBD1 is a possible D gene (6 bases). CDR3 size: 14 residues. Trimming removed 2 bases at V and 8 bases at J, with 12 bases between. Germline V gene sequence: CDR1 MDHEN, CDR2 SYDVKM. The CDR3 DNA reads as TGTGCCAGCAGTTTAGGGACACTAGGGGAAAAACTGTTTTTT. Its protein product is CASSLGTLGEKLFF.

This clone was counted ten times or more. The rearrangement joins TRBV6-1 to TRBJ1-2; 7 bases fit TRBD1. The CDR3 length is 14 residues. Germline CDR1 reads MNHNS; CDR2 reads SASEGT. V trimming: 6 bases; J trimming: 2 bases; junction bases outside the gene matches: 6. The CDR3 DNA sequence: TGTGCCAGCAGGAACAGGGGAGGAAACTATGGCTACACCTTC. Amino acids: CASRNRGGNYGYTF.

This clone was picked up many times. This chain uses TRBV30 with TRBJ1-5, with D perhaps matching TRBD1 (6 bases). Trimming shortened V by 3 bases and J by 2 bases, and 14 bases separated the two germline ends. The CDR3 totals 15 residues. Germline CDR1 GTSNPN, CDR2 SVGIG (reference sequence). The CDR3 is CAWSRGGGGNQPQHF. CDR3 DNA: TGTGCCTGGAGCAGGGGAGGGGGAGGCAATCAGCCCCAGCATTTT.

This clone counts as medium-sized. The rearrangement uses TRBV4-1 and TRBJ2-7, with a tentative D call TRBD2 (6 bases). This CDR3 spans 17 amino acids. V lost 2 bases and J 0 bases, leaving 17 bases between the germline ends. The V gene's germline CDR1 is MGHRA and CDR2 YSYEKL. The CDR3 nucleotides read TGCGCCAGCAGCCAAATAGCTGGGGAGGCGAGCTCCTACGAGCAGTACTTC. It codes for CASSQIAGEASSYEQYF.

In this sample, this clone turned up many times. This chain links TRBV6-1 with TRBJ1-1; 8 bases map to TRBD1. Looked up from germline, CDR1 is MNHNS and CDR2 is SASEGT. V shed 4 bases, J shed 11 bases, and the junction held 9 bases outside the gene matches. This CDR3 is 13 amino acids long. The CDR3, as DNA: TGTGCCAGCAGTGTACAGGGGGTACGGTTTGCTTTCTTT. It encodes CASSVQGVRFAFF.

This clone was seen more than once but under ten times. This chain joins TRBV6-1 and TRBJ2-7; a possible D gene is TRBD1 (5 bases). The V end lost 4 bases, the J end lost 4 bases, and 8 bases lay between the germline ends. This CDR3 is 12 amino acids long. The germline gives CDR1 MNHNS, CDR2 SASEGT. The CDR3 is CASSGQGYEQYF. For the CDR3, the DNA is TGTGCCAGCAGTGGTCAGGGTTACGAGCAGTACTTC.

This clone was detected a few times. This clone may be a read error of a much larger clone one base away. The chain uses TRBV12-3 or TRBV12-4 and TRBJ2-1; tentative D call: TRBD1 (6 bases). The V end was cut by 6 bases, the J end by 3 bases, with 12 bases between. CDR3 length equals 14 residues. The CDR3 region has the DNA TGTGCCAGCAGAACTAGAGGGGGCTACAATGAGCAGTTCTTC. Translation: CASRTRGGYNEQFF.

Only a few counts were recorded for this clone. This may come from a read error, since a much larger clone is one base off. The same CDR3 arises from other DNA sequences in this sample as well. The J gene is TRBJ2-7, the V gene TRBV12-3 or TRBV12-4; D remains ambiguous. This CDR3 contains 15 residues. V lost 5 bases, J lost 6 bases, and 20 bases lay in between. The CDR3 sequence: CASSPPPPLPREQYF. The CDR3 bases are TGTGCCAGCAGTCCCCCCCCACCCCTCCCCCGCGAGCAGTACTTC.